This T cell receptor (beta chain) was identified during a study of blood T cell repertoires in COVID-19. Overall study context: Both acute and convalescent COVID-19 samples were obtained from the United States, Italy and Spain.

Original handling: Amplification from reference gene primers served as the basis for estimated nucleated cell counts. Measured with immunoSEQ multiplex PCR; TCRdb has only the in-frame clones, and not every one. V, J and clone size were drawn from that table, and D and trimming were deduced from the DNA. This table holds 95,000 to 150,000 clones, around 83% found once. Trimming removed 6 bases at V and 1 base at J, with 13 bases between. Germline V gene data show CDR1 as SGHTA and CDR2 as FQGNSA. The CDR3 is 15 amino acids. The sample consisted of peripheral blood. This TCR was sampled from a man aged 60-69 years with acute or convalescent COVID-19. This rearrangement joins TRBV7-2 to TRBJ1-5; D is perhaps TRBD1 (6 bases). The CDR3 loop reads CASRRDNRSNQPQHF. CDR3 sequence (DNA): TGTGCCAGCAGAAGGGACAATCGGAGCAATCAGCCCCAGCATTTT. Full variable domain (missing parts from reference TRBV7-2 and TRBJ1-5): GAGVSQSPSNKVTEKGKDVELRCDPISGHTALYWYRQSLGQGLEFLIYFQGNSAPDKSGLPSDRFSAERTGGSVSTLTIQRTQQEDSAVYLCASRRDNRSNQPQHFGDGTRLSIL.